These 14 T cell receptor beta chains were sequenced from one sample in a study of cytomegalovirus exposure and HLA in healthy donors. PCR primers comprised 60 Vbeta and 13 Jbeta primers. Profiled with immunoSEQ multiplex PCR; TCRdb holds only in-frame clones, not every one. The sample carries about 81,000 clones, about 80% recorded once. Input material: PBMCs. The receptor set was obtained from a man over 45 in good health and CMV-seropositive.

This rearrangement joins TRBV2 to TRBJ2-7; 7 bases are a match to TRBD1. Losses at the gene ends were 7 bases for V and 6 bases for J; bases not matched to a gene: 9. Germline assignment: CDR1 SNHLY and CDR2 FYNNEI. The CDR3 length is 13 residues. CDR3 sequence (DNA): TGTGCCAGCACGACAGGGCGGAGTACCGAGCAGTACTTC. Protein: CASTTGRSTEQYF.

The J gene is TRBJ1-1, the V gene TRBV5-1, with a weak D call TRBD1 (6 bases). In germline, CDR1 is SGHRS, CDR2 YFSETQ. The CDR3 is 13 residues long. Trimming left V 5 bases short and J 2 bases short, with 10 bases between. This chain's CDR3 is CASREQGNTEAFF. CDR3 sequence (DNA): TGCGCCAGCAGGGAACAGGGAAACACTGAAGCTTTCTTT.

The gene calls are TRBV11-3 and TRBJ2-2; D is perhaps TRBD2 (6 bases). The CDR3 is 14 amino acids. CDR1 and CDR2 (germline): SGHNT, YENEEA. V shed 6 bases and J shed 2 bases, with 10 bases lying between them. The CDR3 DNA reads as TGTGCCAGCAGGATGGGGGGAAACACCGGGGAGCTGTTTTTT. Translating gives CASRMGGNTGELFF.

The V gene is TRBV9, the J gene TRBJ2-3, with 11 bases aligning to TRBD2. CDR1 is SGDLS and CDR2 is YYNGEE in the germline V gene. This CDR3 has 16 amino acids. V lost 0 bases, J lost 0 bases, and 0 bases stayed unmatched. CDR3: CASSVGTSGSTDTQYF. The CDR3 region has the DNA TGTGCCAGCAGCGTAGGGACTAGCGGGAGCACAGATACGCAGTATTTT.

This clone was seen a handful of times. The rearrangement joins TRBV4-3 to TRBJ2-6, with D perhaps matching TRBD2 (5 bases). Trimming cost V 0 bases and J 0 bases, with 6 bases left between them. The length of the CDR3 is 16 residues. Germline-derived CDR1 and CDR2 are LGHNA and YSLEER. CDR3 protein: CASSQDRGSGANVLTF. CDR3 in DNA: TGCGCCAGCAGCCAAGATCGGGGCTCTGGGGCCAACGTCCTGACTTTC.

J is TRBJ1-2 and V is TRBV6-4; tentative D call: TRBD1 (5 bases). This CDR3 has 10 residues. Trimming took 8 bases from V and 8 from J, leaving 9 bases between them. Germline assignment: CDR1 MRHNA and CDR2 SNTAGT. The CDR3 sequence is CASGGSGYTF. CDR3 nucleotides: TGTGCCAGCGGGGGGAGCGGCTACACCTTC.

This clone was recorded only once. The chain is built from TRBV5-6 and TRBJ2-3; TRBD1 aligns across 9 bases. V shed 3 bases, J shed 6 bases, and the junction held 8 bases outside the gene matches. The CDR3 contains 15 residues. The germline V gene encodes CDR1 SGHDT and CDR2 YYEEEE. The chain's CDR3 is CASSSWGTGSDTQYF. CDR3 nucleotide sequence: TGTGCCAGCAGCTCTTGGGGGACAGGGAGCGATACGCAGTATTTT.

The gene calls are TRBV18 and TRBJ2-1, with TRBD2 matching over 10 bases. The CDR3 covers 15 residues. V was clipped by 3 bases and J by 4 bases; unmatched bases: 3. Germline V gives CDR1 KGHSH, CDR2 LQKENI. The CDR3 DNA sequence: TGTGCCAGCTCACCTAGCGGGAGGACTTACAATGAGCAGTTCTTC. It is translated as CASSPSGRTYNEQFF.

The gene calls are TRBV19 and TRBJ2-1; TRBD2 matches 8 bases. The germline V gene encodes CDR1 LNHDA and CDR2 SQIVND (reference sequence). With 7 bases clipped from V and 7 bases from J, the junction kept 12 bases outside the gene matches. The CDR3 spans 15 residues. CDR3 DNA sequence: TGTGCCAGTAACCCAAGCGGGAGTGGTAATAATGAGCAGTTCTTC. Its translation is CASNPSGSGNNEQFF.

The J gene is TRBJ1-6, the V gene TRBV2; 7 positions match TRBD1. With V trimmed by 5 bases and J by 7 bases, 8 bases remained unmatched. The CDR3 has 15 amino acids. The germline V gene has CDR1 SNHLY and CDR2 FYNNEI. Here the CDR3 DNA reads TGTGCCAGCAGTTCAGCGACAGGGTCCAATTCACCCCTCCACTTT. Encoded protein: CASSSATGSNSPLHF.

J is TRBJ2-3 and V is TRBV19; 8 bases are a match to TRBD1. The CDR3 is made up of 15 amino acids. CDR1 and CDR2 (germline): LNHDA, SQIVND (reference sequence). The junction had 9 bases not matched to a gene; V was cut back by 3 bases and J by 7 bases. The CDR3 sequence is CASSIPNRGAYTQYF. As DNA, the CDR3 is TGTGCCAGTAGTATCCCGAACAGGGGGGCCTATACGCAGTATTTT.

The chain carries TRBV19 and TRBJ1-4; 10 bases line up with TRBD1. V lost 5 bases to trimming and J lost 7 bases; unmatched junction nucleotides: 4. From germline, CDR1 is LNHDA and CDR2 SQIVND (reference sequence). The CDR3 has 14 residues. CDR3 sequence reads: CASSSTGGGEKLFF. The CDR3, as DNA: TGTGCCAGTAGTTCGACAGGGGGCGGTGAAAAACTGTTTTTT.

The chain links TRBV9 to TRBJ2-5, with 12 bases matching TRBD2. With V trimmed by 4 bases and J by 1 base, 5 bases remained unmatched. The germline V gene encodes CDR1 SGDLS and CDR2 YYNGEE. This CDR3 is 16 amino acids long. This CDR3 is CASSPRTSGIQETQYF. DNA of the CDR3: TGTGCCAGCAGCCCCCGGACTAGCGGGATCCAAGAGACCCAGTACTTC.

A word on this clone: Other DNA variants within this sample encode the same CDR3. The CDR3 is CASSPGELAGHNEQFF. The CDR3 DNA reads as TGTGCCAGCAGCCCAGGGGAGCTAGCGGGACACAATGAGCAGTTCTTC. V gene TRBV27 combines with J gene TRBJ2-1; TRBD2 matches 9 bases. The CDR3 runs to 16 residues. From germline, CDR1 is MNHEY and CDR2 SMNVEV (reference sequence). Unmatched junction bases numbered 11, after V lost 6 bases and J lost 5 bases.